The entry below gives a single T cell receptor (beta chain) sequence along with its context. Its cognate antigen has yet to be identified. No base qualities exist here, and no much larger clone lies one base off it. This record belongs to a study of blood T cell repertoires in COVID-19 (dated by TCRdb to the early 2020s). Study-level background: Collaborator samples came from the United States, Italy and Spain and covered acute and convalescent phases of COVID-19. The material from the prospective study consisted of cDNA or gDNA derived from T cells, B-cell-depleted T cells, or PBMCs. Subjects who had been exposed to COVID-19, were actively infected with it, or had recovered from it provided the deeply sampled blood TCRbeta repertoires that made up the dataset. The repertoires were released in a freely available public database meant as a resource for research on the immune response to SARS-CoV-2. The samples were drawn from the first 160 participants of the ongoing ImmuneRACE study and from over 950 subjects provided by 6 global collaborators. A de-identified subject ID, COVID-19 status, age in years and sex were almost always included in the sample metadata. Where available, HLA class I and class II types were obtained from metadata supplied by the sample provider rather than from assay-based typing. General study outcomes and caveats: Clinical and demographic metadata were provided uncurated, with the amount varying by source and participant.

In the prospective study, participants were roughly 18 to 100 years old, resided in about two dozen geographic areas of the United States, and were enrolled through a virtual design. Cohort assignment in the prospective study relied on participant-reported clinical history from a screening survey and a study questionnaire. A participant counted as exposed if, within 2 weeks of entering the study, that participant had been in contact with someone who had a PCR-confirmed or clinician-diagnosed COVID-19 case. Each participant in the prospective study had whole blood, serum and a nasopharyngeal or oropharyngeal swab collected by mobile phlebotomists. Participants in the prospective study had the option to provide additional blood draws and questionnaires over a roughly 2-month period. Blood samples from the prospective study were shipped frozen or at room temperature prior to DNA extraction. Trimming removed 0 bases from V and 0 bases from J, leaving 8 bases between the germline ends. CDR1 MGHRA and CDR2 YSYEKL were looked up in the germline V gene. Including cysteine and phenylalanine, the CDR3 has 16 amino acids. Only the CDR3 part of the read is kept: 48 bases, read in frame from the first base.

TCRbeta CDR3 regions were amplified from genomic DNA by means of the immunoSEQ Assay, a bias-controlled multiplex PCR. On the authors' methods: The number of nucleated cells in each sample was estimated from the amplification of reference gene primers within the assay. Sequence reads were collapsed and filtered to measure the absolute abundance of every unique TCRbeta CDR3 rearrangement. Productive Simpson clonality was computed per sample as the square root of Simpson's diversity index over productive rearrangements. Drawn from immuneACCESS, this table holds only the in-frame rearrangements with V and J called that TCRdb kept. Clones are partly lost; checked studies trace under half to an unresolved V gene and leave the rest unexplained. That table supplies the V and J calls and clone size; D and trimming were determined from the DNA. This sample comprises 350,000 to 400,000 clones, just over 90% of them detected only once. The ten largest clones represent around 0.94% of the sample.

Sequencing was carried out using PBMCs or T cells enriched from blood (not recorded which). Recombination linked TRBV4-1 to TRBJ1-4, with no D gene named confidently. The receptor comes from a middle-aged woman who had been exposed to COVID-19. The DNA sequence is TGCGCCAGCAGCCAAGATCTGGCAGCAACTAATGAAAAACTGTTTTTT. It specifies CASSQDLAATNEKLFF.